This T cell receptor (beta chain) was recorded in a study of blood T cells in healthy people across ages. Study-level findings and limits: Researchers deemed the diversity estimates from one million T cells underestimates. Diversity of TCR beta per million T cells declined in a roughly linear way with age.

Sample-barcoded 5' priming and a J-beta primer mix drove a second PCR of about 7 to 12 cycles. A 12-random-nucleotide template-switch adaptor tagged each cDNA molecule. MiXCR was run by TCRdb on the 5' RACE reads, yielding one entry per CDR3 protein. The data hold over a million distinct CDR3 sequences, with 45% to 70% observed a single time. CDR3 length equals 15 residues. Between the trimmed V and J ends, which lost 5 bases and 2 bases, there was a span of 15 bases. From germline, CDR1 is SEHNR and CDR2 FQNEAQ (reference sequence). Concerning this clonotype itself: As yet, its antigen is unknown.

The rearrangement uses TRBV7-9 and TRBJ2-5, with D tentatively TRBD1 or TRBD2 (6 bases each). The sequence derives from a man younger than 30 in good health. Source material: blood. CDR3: CASSLRDILQETQYF. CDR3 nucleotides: TGTGCCAGCAGCCTGCGGGACATACTGCAAGAGACCCAGTACTTC.